A single sample is the source of the 22 T cell receptor beta chains below, sequenced in a study of blood T cell repertoires in COVID-19. Data came from immunoSEQ multiplex PCR; TCRdb stores just in-frame clones and leaves some out. This table has 250,000 to 350,000 clones, about 89% appearing once. Sequencing input: peripheral blood. The receptors stem from a woman aged 45-59 years who had recovered from COVID-19.

This clone has only one observation. The genes are TRBV15 and TRBJ1-1; D unclear. The germline V gene encodes CDR1 LNHNV and CDR2 YYDKDF (reference sequence). The CDR3 loop spans 16 amino acids. Trimming removed 0 bases at V and 0 bases at J, with 11 bases between. CDR3 region: CATSRDRSLMNTEAFF. CDR3 nucleotides: TGTGCCACCAGCAGAGATAGAAGCCTTATGAACACTGAAGCTTTCTTT.

V usage is TRBV7-9 and J usage is TRBJ2-7, with a weak D call TRBD2 (6 bases). The length of the CDR3 is 14 residues. Germline values: CDR1 SEHNR, CDR2 FQNEAQ (reference sequence). Trimming pared 0 bases from V and 4 bases from J, leaving 10 bases between. The CDR3 loop reads CASSLAGGRYEQYF. CDR3 DNA: TGTGCCAGCAGCTTAGCGGGAGGTCGTTACGAGCAGTACTTC.

The rearrangement joins TRBV10-3 to TRBJ2-7; TRBD2 matches 14 bases. Germline CDR1 ENHRY, CDR2 SYGVKD. The CDR3 contains 17 residues. V lost 8 bases to trimming and J lost 3 bases; unmatched junction nucleotides: 12. CDR3 nucleotides: TGTGCCATCCACCCGGGGACTAGCGGGGGCCCAAGCTACGAGCAGTACTTC. Its protein product is CAIHPGTSGGPSYEQYF.

The rearrangement joins TRBV3-1 (or the pseudogene TRBV3-2) to TRBJ2-5; D is perhaps TRBD1 (5 bases). Germline values: CDR1 LGHDT, CDR2 YNNKEL (reference sequence). Deletions cut 8 bases from V and 3 bases from J, with 19 bases between. The CDR3 spans 15 residues. The CDR3 region is CASVGRVLEEETQYF. CDR3 nucleotide sequence: TGTGCCAGCGTCGGCAGGGTTTTGGAAGAAGAGACCCAGTACTTC.

This clone was observed once. As DNA, the CDR3 is TGCAGCGTTGATATGTTCTACGGGAGAAATGGCTACACCTTC. Translation: CSVDMFYGRNGYTF. The chain employs TRBV29-1 and TRBJ1-2; D gene ambiguous. With 3 bases removed from V and 6 bases from J, the gap between germline ends came to 17 bases. CDR1 is SQVTM, CDR2 ANQGSEA, per germline. CDR3 length: 14 amino acids.

The V and J genes are TRBV7-9 and TRBJ2-7; TRBD1 agrees at 7 bases. This CDR3 contains 14 residues. V gave up 2 bases and J gave up 2 bases; unmatched junction bases: 3. Germline CDR1 SEHNR, CDR2 FQNEAQ (reference sequence). Here the CDR3 DNA reads TGTGCCAGCAGCTTATCCCAGGGGGCCTACGAGCAGTACTTC. Protein product: CASSLSQGAYEQYF.

Comments on this clone: Other DNA variants within this sample encode the same CDR3. This chain's CDR3 is CASSFQNSNQPQHF. The DNA of the CDR3 is TGTGCCAGCAGTTTCCAAAATAGCAATCAGCCCCAGCATTTT. This chain joins TRBV28 and TRBJ1-5; no clear D. This CDR3 has 14 amino acids. CDR1 is MDHEN and CDR2 is SYDVKM in the germline V gene. Trimming removed 3 bases from V and 0 bases from J, with 6 bases in between. The entire variable domain, with the rest obtained from reference TRBV28 and TRBJ1-5, is as follows: DVKVTQSSRYLVKRTGEKVFLECVQDMDHENMFWYRQDPGLGLRLIYFSYDVKMKEKGDIPEGYSVSREKKERFSLILESASTNQTSMYLCASSFQNSNQPQHFGDGTRLSIL.

This rearrangement joins TRBV28 to TRBJ2-6, with a possible D match to TRBD2 (5 bases). Germline assignment: CDR1 MDHEN and CDR2 SYDVKM. The V end lost 5 bases, the J end lost 0 bases, and 14 bases lay between the germline ends. This CDR3 is 17 amino acids long. The CDR3 bases are TGTGCCAGCAGTATGGGGAGACGGTACTCTGGGGCCAACGTCCTGACTTTC. As protein: CASSMGRRYSGANVLTF.

V is TRBV15 and J is TRBJ1-2, with D perhaps TRBD1 (5 bases). The CDR3 runs 13 residues. The germline V gene encodes CDR1 LNHNV and CDR2 YYDKDF (reference sequence). Trimming left V 3 bases short and J 3 bases short, with 8 bases between. The CDR3 sequence is CATSSRRDYGYTF. The CDR3 DNA reads as TGTGCCACCAGCAGTCGCAGGGACTATGGCTACACCTTC.

This clone has a single count. The chain is built from TRBV4-1 and TRBJ2-1, with D hard to call. The CDR3 runs to 13 residues. From germline, CDR1 is MGHRA and CDR2 YSYEKL. V lost 2 bases to trimming and J lost 5 bases, with 7 bases between them. The CDR3 DNA is TGCGCCAGCAGCCAACGGGTAAACAATGAGCAGTTCTTC. This encodes CASSQRVNNEQFF.

The V gene is TRBV6-5, the J gene TRBJ2-3; TRBD1 agrees at 9 bases. The CDR3 runs 14 residues. In germline, CDR1 is MNHEY, CDR2 SVGAGI. J gave up 4 bases and V 8 bases, and 7 bases lay outside the gene matches. The CDR3 DNA follows: TGTGCCAGCGCCGACAGGGGGATGGCAGATACGCAGTATTTT. This codes for CASADRGMADTQYF.

The V gene is TRBV6-2 or TRBV6-3, the J gene TRBJ2-1; D is possibly TRBD1 (6 bases). The CDR3 has 12 residues. Deletions cut 1 base from V and 10 bases from J, with 8 bases between. Per the germline V gene, CDR1 is MNHEY and CDR2 is SVGEGT. This CDR3 reads CASSYYGTEQFF. In DNA form, the CDR3 reads TGTGCCAGCAGTTACTACGGGACAGAGCAGTTCTTC.

The CDR3 here is CASSISAGGQETQYF. In DNA form, the CDR3 reads TGTGCCAGTAGTATCTCAGCGGGAGGGCAAGAGACCCAGTACTTC. This chain connects TRBV19 to TRBJ2-5, with 10 positions matching TRBD2. In germline, CDR1 is LNHDA, CDR2 SQIVND (reference sequence). CDR3 length equals 15 residues. Germline trimming cut 3 bases from V and 2 bases from J; bases unmatched to any gene: 3.

The chain combines TRBV4-1 with TRBJ2-3; 10 positions agree with TRBD2. CDR1 is MGHRA, CDR2 YSYEKL, per germline. V shed 3 bases, J shed 2 bases, and the junction held 11 bases outside the gene matches. This CDR3 has 18 amino acids. CDR3 coding DNA: TGCGCCAGCAGCCATAGACTTACAAGCGGGGGGGACACAGATACGCAGTATTTT. Amino acids: CASSHRLTSGGDTDTQYF.

V is TRBV5-5 and J is TRBJ2-5, with 7 bases identical to TRBD2. The V and J ends lost 5 bases and 1 base, in that order; junction bases with no gene match: 11. Per germline, CDR1 SGHKS and CDR2 YYEKEE (reference sequence). The CDR3 runs to 16 residues. Here the CDR3 reads CASRPGGAGSQETQYF. The CDR3 DNA reads TGTGCCAGCAGGCCCGGGGGAGCGGGGAGCCAAGAGACCCAGTACTTC.

This clone was found a few times. This chain links TRBV9 with TRBJ1-1, with TRBD1 as a possible D gene (5 bases). CDR3 size: 13 residues. Between the trimmed V and J ends, which lost 0 bases and 8 bases, there was a span of 11 bases. Germline V lookup: CDR1 SGDLS, CDR2 YYNGEE. The CDR3, as DNA: TGTGCCAGCAGCGTAGCTCAGGGTAGGGAAGCTTTCTTT. It translates to CASSVAQGREAFF.

The rearrangement links TRBV3-1 (or the pseudogene TRBV3-2) to TRBJ1-6, with TRBD1 matching 10 bases. The V segment lost 4 bases and the J segment 10 bases; nucleotides outside the gene matches: 4. The CDR3 has 14 amino acids. Per germline, CDR1 LGHDT and CDR2 YNNKEL (reference sequence). The CDR3 nucleotides are TGTGCCAGCAGCCGGACAGGGGGTAAATCACCCCTCCACTTT. This translates into CASSRTGGKSPLHF.

V and J are TRBV7-3 and TRBJ2-1; tentative D call: TRBD2 (6 bases). CDR3 length: 15 amino acids. Germline CDR1 reads SGHTA; CDR2 reads FQGTGA. The V gene lost 2 bases and the J gene lost 6 bases, with 14 bases spanning the gap. The CDR3 reads CASSLGAGRRNEQFF. The CDR3, as DNA: TGTGCCAGCAGCTTAGGGGCGGGAAGACGCAATGAGCAGTTCTTC. Drawing the rest from reference TRBV7-3 and TRBJ2-1, the complete variable domain is GAGVSQTPSNKVTEKGKYVELRCDPISGHTALYWYRQSLGQGPEFLIYFQGTGAADDSGLPNDRFFAVRPEGSVSTLKIQRTERGDSAVYLCASSLGAGRRNEQFFGPGTRLTVL.

With regard to this clone: Possible read error: a much larger clone is one base away. The gene calls are TRBV9 and TRBJ2-7, with a weak D call TRBD1 (6 bases). The CDR3 extends over 14 amino acids. CDR1 is SGDLS, CDR2 YYNGEE, per germline. V shed 4 bases and J shed 0 bases, with 11 bases lying between them. For the CDR3, the DNA is TGTGCCAGCAGCTCCCGGGACACCTCCTACGAGCAGTACTTC. Encoded protein: CASSSRDTSYEQYF.

The chain joins TRBV19 to TRBJ1-1, with a tentative D call TRBD1 (6 bases). In germline, CDR1 is LNHDA, CDR2 SQIVND (reference sequence). V shed 7 bases and J shed 2 bases, with 17 bases lying between them. The CDR3 runs 15 residues. The CDR3 loop is CASNRGAGDNTEAFF. DNA for the CDR3: TGTGCCAGTAACCGAGGGGCAGGGGATAACACTGAAGCTTTCTTT.

The rearrangement uses TRBV7-2 and TRBJ2-7; no reliable D call. Per germline, CDR1 SGHTA and CDR2 FQGNSA. With 1 base removed from V and 0 bases from J, the gap between germline ends came to 7 bases. CDR3 length equals 14 residues. The CDR3 sequence: CASSLGTSSYEQYF. CDR3 DNA sequence: TGTGCCAGCAGCTTAGGCACGAGCTCCTACGAGCAGTACTTC.

This clone is a singleton in its sample. The V and J genes are TRBV11-2 and TRBJ2-5; the match to TRBD1 covers 7 bases. After removal of 5 bases from V and 4 bases from J, the junction contained 7 bases not matched to a gene. CDR3 length: 14 residues. Germline V CDR1 and CDR2: SGHAT, FQNNGV. The chain's CDR3 is CASSQMTGRETQYF. For the CDR3, the DNA is TGTGCCAGCAGCCAAATGACAGGGCGAGAGACCCAGTACTTC. The whole variable domain, remainder taken from reference TRBV11-2 and TRBJ2-5, is EAGVAQSPRYKIIEKRQSVAFWCNPISGHATLYWYQQILGQGPKLLIQFQNNGVVDDSQLPKDRFSAERLKGVDSTLKIQPAKLEDSAVYLCASSQMTGRETQYFGPGTRLLVL.